The T cell receptor (beta chain) under discussion was sequenced for a study of cytomegalovirus exposure and HLA in healthy donors. V lost 5 bases and J lost 7; bases outside the gene matches: 5. CDR3 length: 12 amino acids. The germline V gene has CDR1 SQVTM and CDR2 ANQGSEA. Donors likely had unrecorded immune exposures despite being nominally healthy when sampled. A note on this clone: Its antigen is undetermined.

In the PCR, 60 Vbeta and 13 Jbeta primers were used. Produced via immunoSEQ multiplex PCR; TCRdb's table is partial and in-frame only. The sample contains about 98,000 clones, roughly 70% of which appear only once. General observations from the study: Reportedly, TCR beta sequences accurately predicted HLA-A and HLA-B alleles in most subjects. Highest at DRB1 and lowest at HLA-C, TCR association rates differed among HLA loci in a later analysis.

The clonotype originates from a male donor in good health and CMV-seronegative. V is TRBV29-1 and J is TRBJ1-5; 7 bases fit TRBD1. Material: PBMCs. CDR3 residues: CSVRQGGQPQHF. The CDR3 coding sequence is TGCAGCGTTAGACAGGGTGGACAGCCCCAGCATTTT.